This T cell receptor beta chain was identified during a study of spatial heterogeneity in lung cancer. Points from the study as a whole: Estimated TCR-seq coverage of tumor T cells was only roughly 7% for alpha chains. For beta chains, the corresponding estimate was around 14%. Expanded alpha and beta TCR counts within tumors tracked tumor mutation counts.

From the 5' RACE reads, TCRdb called clonotypes with MiXCR, one entry per CDR3 protein. The table records some 3,200 distinct CDR3 sequences, approximately 4.8% of them present only once. The sample's time point: sample taken at primary tumor resection. Samples were donated by 72 untreated early-stage non-small cell lung cancer patients. No cells were sorted before sequencing. The whole RNA sequenced was extracted from tumor, nontumor lung or frozen PBMC. Germline CDR1 is PRHDT and CDR2 is FYEKMQ (reference sequence). The CDR3 loop spans 15 amino acids. V gave up 5 bases and J gave up 5 bases, with 15 bases separating them. Sample share makes this clonotype medium-sized. The antigen is unknown. Little can be read into the size of this beta chain, an off-target read in a library designed for alpha chains.

Sequencing used lung tumor tissue, obtained at surgery. This receptor was taken from a female donor with early-stage non-small cell lung cancer. The chain carries TRBV13 and TRBJ2-2; D not certain. In DNA form, the CDR3 reads TGTGCCAGCAGCCCCCAGCGCGGATTGACCGGGGAGCTGTTTTTT. Amino acid sequence: CASSPQRGLTGELFF.